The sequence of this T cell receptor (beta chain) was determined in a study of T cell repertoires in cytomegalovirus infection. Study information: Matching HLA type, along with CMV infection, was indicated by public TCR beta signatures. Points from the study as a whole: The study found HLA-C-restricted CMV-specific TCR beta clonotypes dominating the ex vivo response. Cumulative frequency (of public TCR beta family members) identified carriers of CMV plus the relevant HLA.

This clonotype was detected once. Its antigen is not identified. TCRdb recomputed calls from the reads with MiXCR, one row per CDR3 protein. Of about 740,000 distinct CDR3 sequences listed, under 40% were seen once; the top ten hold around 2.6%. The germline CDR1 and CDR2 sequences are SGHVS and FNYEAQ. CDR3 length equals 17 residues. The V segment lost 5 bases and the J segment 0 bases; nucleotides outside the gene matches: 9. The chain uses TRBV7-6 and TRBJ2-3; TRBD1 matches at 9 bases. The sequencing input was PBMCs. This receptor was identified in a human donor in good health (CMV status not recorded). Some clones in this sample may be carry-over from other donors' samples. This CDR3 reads CASSKLMGQGSTDTQYF. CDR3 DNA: TGTGCCAGCAGCAAATTGATGGGACAGGGAAGCACAGATACGCAGTATTTT.